This is a list of T cell receptor beta chains from one sample in a study of T-cell reconstitution after alpha-beta-depleted transplantation in children. TCRdb redid the calling of the PCR reads with MiXCR, one entry per CDR3 protein. The sample records roughly 610,000 distinct CDR3 sequences, roughly a tenth being singletons. Sequencing was performed on PBMCs from the stem cell graft donor, taken from the stem cell graft. Receptors originate from a human donor who donated a stem cell graft to a child with acute myeloid leukemia. Both conserved end residues are part of each CDR3. A D gene is named only where the DNA matches it firmly. A clone size is listed for some rows: how often the clone was seen (once, few, many), or a class if it is expanded.

j_gene: TRBJ2-7; d_gene: NA; abundance: few; v_gene: TRBV6-2/TRBV6-3; CDR3nt: TGTGCCCACTCACAGTCCGGGACACCCTACGAGCAGTACTTC; CDR3aa: CAHSQSGTPYEQYF
j_gene: TRBJ2-1; d_gene: NA; abundance: few; v_gene: TRBV2; CDR3nt: TGTGCCAGCATGGAAGGGCGTTTTCAGTTCTTC; CDR3aa: CASMEGRFQFF
j_gene: TRBJ2-7; d_gene: TRBD1; abundance: NA; v_gene: TRBV27; CDR3nt: TGTGCCAGCAGTACGACAGGGTACTCCTACGAGCAGTACTTC; CDR3aa: CASSTTGYSYEQYF
j_gene: TRBJ1-1; d_gene: NA; abundance: few; v_gene: TRBV14; CDR3nt: TGTGCCAGCAGCTCATCTACGTACACTGAAGCTTTCTTT; CDR3aa: CASSSSTYTEAFF
j_gene: TRBJ1-2; d_gene: TRBD1; abundance: NA; v_gene: TRBV6-1; CDR3nt: TGTGCCAGCTCACAGGGGGCACTGGGTGGCTACACCTTC; CDR3aa: CASSQGALGGYTF
j_gene: TRBJ2-3; d_gene: TRBD1; abundance: NA; v_gene: TRBV7-8; CDR3nt: TGTGCCAGCAGCCCCGATTCCGGGACAGGGAGCACAGATACGCAGTATTTT; CDR3aa: CASSPDSGTGSTDTQYF
j_gene: TRBJ2-5; d_gene: TRBD2; abundance: NA; v_gene: TRBV11-2; CDR3nt: TGTGCCAGCAGCTTAACCCCCCTAGCGGGAGGCGGGCGGCAAGAGACCCAGTACTTC; CDR3aa: CASSLTPLAGGGRQETQYF
j_gene: TRBJ1-3; d_gene: NA; abundance: many; v_gene: TRBV14; CDR3nt: TGTGCCAGCAGCCAAGAGATTATTCGTGCCACCATATATTTT; CDR3aa: CASSQEIIRATIYF
j_gene: TRBJ2-5; d_gene: NA; abundance: NA; v_gene: TRBV7-2; CDR3nt: TGTGCCACCACGATGATCAGGGGATCGGAGACCCAGTACTTC; CDR3aa: CATTMIRGSETQYF
j_gene: TRBJ2-1; d_gene: NA; abundance: NA; v_gene: TRBV18; CDR3nt: TGTGCCAGCTCACGAACCGGGACTCACTCCTACAATGAGCAGTTCTTC; CDR3aa: CASSRTGTHSYNEQFF
j_gene: TRBJ1-1; d_gene: NA; abundance: NA; v_gene: TRBV5-6; CDR3nt: TGTGCCAGCGCAGGGAGGGAGAACACTGAAGCTTTCTTT; CDR3aa: CASAGRENTEAFF
j_gene: TRBJ2-5; d_gene: TRBD2; abundance: many; v_gene: TRBV6-1; CDR3nt: TGTGCCAGCAGTCCAGGAACTAGCGTAGAGACCCAGTACTTC; CDR3aa: CASSPGTSVETQYF
j_gene: TRBJ2-7; d_gene: TRBD1; abundance: many; v_gene: TRBV2; CDR3nt: TGTGCCAGCACCCCCGAGACAGGGACGCGGGAGCAGTACTTC; CDR3aa: CASTPETGTREQYF
j_gene: TRBJ2-7; d_gene: TRBD1; abundance: NA; v_gene: TRBV11-2; CDR3nt: TGTGCCAGCAGCTTAGTCAGGGGGCAAGCCTACGAGCAGTACTTC; CDR3aa: CASSLVRGQAYEQYF
j_gene: TRBJ2-1; d_gene: NA; abundance: many; v_gene: TRBV29-1; CDR3nt: TGCAGCGCAGACGGGTGGTTCTCCTACAATGAGCAGTTCTTC; CDR3aa: CSADGWFSYNEQFF
j_gene: TRBJ2-3; d_gene: TRBD2; abundance: many; v_gene: TRBV6-1; CDR3nt: TGTGCCAGCAGTGGCGGGAGAGGCGGCACAGATACGCAGTATTTT; CDR3aa: CASSGGRGGTDTQYF
j_gene: TRBJ2-2; d_gene: NA; abundance: many; v_gene: TRBV12-3/TRBV12-4; CDR3nt: TGTGCCAGCGCAAAGGACGGAGGGACCGGGGAGCTGTTTTTT; CDR3aa: CASAKDGGTGELFF
j_gene: TRBJ2-5; d_gene: TRBD2; abundance: NA; v_gene: TRBV15; CDR3nt: TGTGCCACCAGCAGAGTAGATAGCGGGAGAGGTAGGGAGACCCAGTACTTC; CDR3aa: CATSRVDSGRGRETQYF
j_gene: TRBJ2-1; d_gene: NA; abundance: few; v_gene: TRBV3-1; CDR3nt: TGTGCCAGCGGGCCCCTTTCCTACAATGAGCAGTTCTTC; CDR3aa: CASGPLSYNEQFF
j_gene: TRBJ2-1; d_gene: TRBD1; abundance: NA; v_gene: TRBV7-3; CDR3nt: TGTGCCAGCAGCTTAGGCCCCGGACAGGGGGTTTGGAATGAGCAGTTCTTC; CDR3aa: CASSLGPGQGVWNEQFF
j_gene: TRBJ2-1; d_gene: TRBD2; abundance: few; v_gene: TRBV20-1; CDR3nt: TGCAGTGCTAGAGCCTATGGACTAGCGGGAGGGATGCATGAGCAGTTCTTC; CDR3aa: CSARAYGLAGGMHEQFF
j_gene: TRBJ2-3; d_gene: NA; abundance: few; v_gene: TRBV4-2; CDR3nt: TGTGCCAGCAGCCAAGTGGGAGTCAGGGTTCGGTTGAAGGCAGATACGCAGTATTTT; CDR3aa: CASSQVGVRVRLKADTQYF
j_gene: TRBJ2-4; d_gene: NA; abundance: many; v_gene: TRBV5-1; CDR3nt: TGCGCCAGCAGCATGGACACCCTGGGGGACATTCAGTACTTC; CDR3aa: CASSMDTLGDIQYF
j_gene: TRBJ1-3; d_gene: NA; abundance: many; v_gene: TRBV12-3/TRBV12-4; CDR3nt: TGTGCCAGCAGGTCTACAGGTTCCTCTGGAAACACCATATATTTT; CDR3aa: CASRSTGSSGNTIYF
j_gene: TRBJ2-4; d_gene: NA; abundance: many; v_gene: TRBV9; CDR3nt: TGTGCCAGCAGCGTAGATGTGACAGGAAGATCCAAAAACATTCAGTACTTC; CDR3aa: CASSVDVTGRSKNIQYF
j_gene: TRBJ2-2; d_gene: NA; abundance: few; v_gene: TRBV6-2/TRBV6-3; CDR3nt: TGTGCCAGCAAGAGGGACGGGGAGCTGTTTTTT; CDR3aa: CASKRDGELFF
j_gene: TRBJ1-2; d_gene: NA; abundance: NA; v_gene: TRBV9; CDR3nt: TGTGCCAGCAGCGTAGGGCCCCGCGGGAGCAACTATGGCTACACCTTC; CDR3aa: CASSVGPRGSNYGYTF
j_gene: TRBJ2-5; d_gene: NA; abundance: many; v_gene: TRBV7-3; CDR3nt: TGTGCCAGCAGCAGGTTTGGACCTATTGAGACCCAGTACTTC; CDR3aa: CASSRFGPIETQYF
j_gene: TRBJ1-2; d_gene: TRBD1; abundance: few; v_gene: TRBV18; CDR3nt: TGTGCCAGCTCACCACAGACAGGGAATGGCTACACCTTC; CDR3aa: CASSPQTGNGYTF
j_gene: TRBJ2-3; d_gene: TRBD1; abundance: few; v_gene: TRBV5-6; CDR3nt: TGTGCCAGCAGCCCCGGGACAGGGCAGGGTACGCAGTATTTT; CDR3aa: CASSPGTGQGTQYF
j_gene: TRBJ1-2; d_gene: NA; abundance: NA; v_gene: TRBV20-1; CDR3nt: TGCTCGGGGGGGGGCGACGACCTCTATGGCTACACCTTC; CDR3aa: CSGGGDDLYGYTF
j_gene: TRBJ2-1; d_gene: TRBD2; abundance: many; v_gene: TRBV6-2/TRBV6-3; CDR3nt: TGTGCCAGCGAGAGGGGATTCGGGACTAGCGCGAATGAGCAGTTCTTC; CDR3aa: CASERGFGTSANEQFF
j_gene: TRBJ2-2; d_gene: NA; abundance: NA; v_gene: TRBV6-2/TRBV6-3; CDR3nt: TGTGCCAGCACCGGACTATTGAACACCGGGGAGCTGTTTTTT; CDR3aa: CASTGLLNTGELFF
j_gene: TRBJ2-1; d_gene: NA; abundance: many; v_gene: TRBV10-3; CDR3nt: TGTGCCACCGCACGGGCCGGCAATGAGCAGTTCTTC; CDR3aa: CATARAGNEQFF
j_gene: TRBJ2-3; d_gene: NA; abundance: many; v_gene: TRBV6-2/TRBV6-3; CDR3nt: TGTGCCAGCAGTTACTCGAAGGTGGCAGATACGCAGTATTTT; CDR3aa: CASSYSKVADTQYF
j_gene: TRBJ2-7; d_gene: TRBD1; abundance: NA; v_gene: TRBV6-2/TRBV6-3; CDR3nt: TGTGCCAGCAGTGGGACAGGGAATCGCCTCTACGAGCAGTACTTC; CDR3aa: CASSGTGNRLYEQYF
j_gene: TRBJ2-3; d_gene: NA; abundance: few; v_gene: TRBV11-2; CDR3nt: TGTGCCAGCAGCCCCGGGCCCTCTAAAGCCGATACGCAGTATTTT; CDR3aa: CASSPGPSKADTQYF
j_gene: TRBJ2-1; d_gene: TRBD1; abundance: NA; v_gene: TRBV28; CDR3nt: TGTGCCAGCAGCCCAATAAGACAGGGGATAGAGCAGTTCTTC; CDR3aa: CASSPIRQGIEQFF
j_gene: TRBJ2-1; d_gene: TRBD1; abundance: many; v_gene: TRBV10-2; CDR3nt: TGCGCCAGCAGTGGGAGGACAGGGGGTGGTGAGCAGTTCTTC; CDR3aa: CASSGRTGGGEQFF
j_gene: TRBJ2-7; d_gene: NA; abundance: NA; v_gene: TRBV4-3; CDR3nt: TGCGCCAGCAGCCAAGGGTTCGAGGATCGGGAGCAGTACTTC; CDR3aa: CASSQGFEDREQYF
j_gene: TRBJ2-7; d_gene: TRBD1; abundance: few; v_gene: TRBV29-1; CDR3nt: TGCAGCGTTGTCGTAGGACAGGGGGCGTACGAGCAGTACTTC; CDR3aa: CSVVVGQGAYEQYF
j_gene: TRBJ1-1; d_gene: NA; abundance: many; v_gene: TRBV29-1; CDR3nt: TGCAGCGCGAGGGGGGGAAAGGCAGACGACACTGAAGCTTTCTTT; CDR3aa: CSARGGKADDTEAFF
j_gene: TRBJ1-4; d_gene: NA; abundance: NA; v_gene: TRBV20-1; CDR3nt: TGCAGTGCTAAGACAGTAACTAATGAAAAACTGTTTTTT; CDR3aa: CSAKTVTNEKLFF
j_gene: TRBJ1-6; d_gene: TRBD1; abundance: many; v_gene: TRBV29-1; CDR3nt: TGCAGCGTGACGACAGGGGATAATTCACCCCTCCACTTT; CDR3aa: CSVTTGDNSPLHF
j_gene: TRBJ1-2; d_gene: TRBD1; abundance: NA; v_gene: TRBV29-1; CDR3nt: TGCAGCGCAGGACAGGGGGATGGCTACACCTTC; CDR3aa: CSAGQGDGYTF
j_gene: TRBJ2-3; d_gene: TRBD2; abundance: many; v_gene: TRBV12-3/TRBV12-4; CDR3nt: TGTGCCAGCACCGAACTAGCGGCTAGCACAGATACGCAGTATTTT; CDR3aa: CASTELAASTDTQYF
j_gene: TRBJ2-3; d_gene: TRBD1; abundance: many; v_gene: TRBV29-1; CDR3nt: TGCAGCGTTCCCCACGGCGGGACAGGGCAGTATTTT; CDR3aa: CSVPHGGTGQYF
j_gene: TRBJ2-1; d_gene: NA; abundance: NA; v_gene: TRBV4-3; CDR3nt: TGCGCCAGCAGCCAAGATGCCGCCAGCTACAATGAGCAGTTCTTC; CDR3aa: CASSQDAASYNEQFF
j_gene: TRBJ1-4; d_gene: TRBD1; abundance: NA; v_gene: TRBV5-1; CDR3nt: TGCGCCAGCTCCGGGACAGGAGAAAAACTGTTTTTT; CDR3aa: CASSGTGEKLFF
j_gene: TRBJ1-2; d_gene: NA; abundance: many; v_gene: TRBV20-1; CDR3nt: TGCAGTGTCCCACCGACCACTAACTATGGCTACACCTTC; CDR3aa: CSVPPTTNYGYTF
j_gene: TRBJ2-1; d_gene: NA; abundance: NA; v_gene: TRBV6-5; CDR3nt: TGTGCCAGCAGTTACTCGATTGGAGGCCATGAGCAGTTCTTC; CDR3aa: CASSYSIGGHEQFF
j_gene: TRBJ2-5; d_gene: NA; abundance: NA; v_gene: TRBV20-1; CDR3nt: TGCAGTGCTTCCCCTTCGAAAGAGACCCAGTACTTC; CDR3aa: CSASPSKETQYF